The T cell receptor beta chain under discussion was sequenced for a study of radiation and T cells in renal cell carcinoma. TCRdb's table, derived via immunoSEQ multiplex PCR, lists solely in-frame clones and lacks some. The sample has about 20,000 clones, about 60% seen once; the top ten hold roughly an eighth. A remark on this clone: Its antigen is undetermined.

Treatment denoted: 15 Gy SBRT to primary tumor, nephrectomy 4 weeks later. Nephrectomy followed 15 Gy stereotactic body radiation by 4 weeks. Study-level points and caveats: Intratumoral heterogeneity was not captured in these approximately 1 g regions. Dominant CDR3 motifs were more common in irradiated tumors than controls.

This CDR3 is 15 amino acids long. Germline values: CDR1 MDHEN, CDR2 SYDVKM. Trimming shortened V by 6 bases and J by 3 bases, and 15 bases separated the two germline ends. The TCR comes from a woman in her 70s with renal cell carcinoma. Sample: tumor tissue, taken from a patient whose treatment included radiotherapy and nephrectomy. The genes are TRBV28 and TRBJ2-4, with unresolved D. In DNA, the CDR3 is TGTGCCAGCAGCCTCAGAGACGTGGTCAAAAACATTCAGTACTTC. As protein: CASSLRDVVKNIQYF. The full variable domain, completed using reference TRBV28 and TRBJ2-4, is DVKVTQSSRYLVKRTGEKVFLECVQDMDHENMFWYRQDPGLGLRLIYFSYDVKMKEKGDIPEGYSVSREKKERFSLILESASTNQTSMYLCASSLRDVVKNIQYFGAGTRLSVL.